Each of the 11 T cell receptor beta chains below was sequenced from the same sample in a study of PD-1 blockade in classical Hodgkin lymphoma. In every patient, relapse followed autologous stem cell transplantation, while exposure to brentuximab vedotin differed. The assay was immunoSEQ multiplex PCR, and TCRdb's table has in-frame clones only and misses some. The sample includes approximately 70,000 clones, 85% to 95% of them seen just once. The sample here was peripheral blood mononuclear cells (PBMCs), taken at baseline. The receptor set was obtained from a human donor with classical Hodgkin lymphoma.

The rearrangement joins TRBV6-1 to TRBJ1-4; D uncertain. The CDR3 runs to 14 residues. Deletions cut 1 base from V and 5 bases from J, with 8 bases between. Germline V gene data show CDR1 as MNHNS and CDR2 as SASEGT. CDR3 protein: CASSEESNNEKLFF. The CDR3 nucleotides are TGTGCCAGCAGTGAAGAGAGTAACAATGAAAAACTGTTTTTT.

The chain links TRBV30 to TRBJ2-7; 9 nucleotides match TRBD2. Unmatched junction bases numbered 12, after V lost 0 bases and J lost 12 bases. The CDR3 covers 14 residues. In germline, CDR1 is GTSNPN, CDR2 SVGIG (reference sequence). CDR3 sequence: CAWSVLTSGAEGYF. In DNA form, the CDR3 reads TGTGCCTGGAGTGTACTGACTAGCGGAGCCGAGGGGTACTTC.

V and J are TRBV13 and TRBJ2-2, with TRBD1 matching 7 bases. Trimming at V came to 4 bases and at J to 0 bases, leaving 11 bases not matched to a gene. CDR1 is PRHDT, CDR2 FYEKMQ, per germline (reference sequence). The CDR3 has 18 amino acids. The CDR3 region is CASSSGLTGAPNTGELFF. CDR3 coding DNA: TGTGCCAGCAGCTCAGGACTTACAGGGGCGCCGAACACCGGGGAGCTGTTTTTT.

The chain combines TRBV28 with TRBJ2-7, with 12 bases that match TRBD1. Losses at the gene ends were 7 bases for V and 5 bases for J; bases not matched to a gene: 9. CDR1 is MDHEN and CDR2 is SYDVKM in the germline V gene. This CDR3 has 15 residues. The CDR3 protein is CASTLPGQGAHEQYF. The CDR3 nucleotides read TGTGCCAGCACGCTTCCGGGACAGGGGGCCCACGAGCAGTACTTC. Full variable domain (rest looked up from reference TRBV28 and TRBJ2-7): DVKVTQSSRYLVKRTGEKVFLECVQDMDHENMFWYRQDPGLGLRLIYFSYDVKMKEKGDIPEGYSVSREKKERFSLILESASTNQTSMYLCASTLPGQGAHEQYFGPGTRLTVT.

In DNA, the CDR3 is TGTGCCAGCAGTAACGGGGGCCCCGACAATCAGCCCCAGCATTTT. It encodes CASSNGGPDNQPQHF. This chain joins TRBV27 and TRBJ1-5; possible D gene TRBD1, 6 bases. V was trimmed by 5 bases and J by 3 bases, leaving 14 bases between them. The CDR3 length is 15 residues. The germline CDR1 and CDR2 sequences are MNHEY and SMNVEV (reference sequence).

This chain uses TRBV12-5 with TRBJ2-3; D possibly corresponds to TRBD1 (5 bases). The ends were cut back, 3 bases at V and 0 bases at J, with 16 bases in the middle. This CDR3 contains 17 residues. The germline CDR1 and CDR2 sequences are LGHNT and FRNRAP. The CDR3 reads CASGFQPVDTSTDTQYF. As DNA, the CDR3 is TGTGCTAGTGGTTTTCAACCGGTGGACACTAGCACAGATACGCAGTATTTT.

The chain has TRBV4-1 and TRBJ2-7, with D unclear. There are 17 residues in the CDR3. Trimming removed 1 base from V and 4 bases from J, with 20 bases in between. Germline V lookup: CDR1 MGHRA, CDR2 YSYEKL. The CDR3 is CASSQADMGFSFYEQYF. CDR3 DNA sequence: TGCGCCAGCAGCCAAGCGGATATGGGGTTCTCCTTTTACGAGCAGTACTTC.

This chain's CDR3 is CAIQGTSDHEQYF. The DNA for the CDR3 is TGTGCCATCCAGGGGACTAGCGACCACGAGCAGTACTTC. The gene calls are TRBV10-3 and TRBJ2-7; 10 bases agree with TRBD2. This CDR3 region has 13 residues. The junction had 6 bases not matched to a gene; V was cut back by 8 bases and J by 5 bases. Germline CDR1 is ENHRY and CDR2 is SYGVKD.

The chain recombines TRBV28 with TRBJ2-2; 10 nucleotides align to TRBD2. V shed 6 bases and J 8 bases; nucleotides not matched to a gene: 12. The length of the CDR3 is 16 residues. CDR1 is MDHEN and CDR2 is SYDVKM in the germline V gene. The CDR3 DNA sequence: TGTGCCAGCAGGGGAGAAGCGGGAGGGGGTTTTGGGGAGCTGTTTTTT. This codes for CASRGEAGGGFGELFF.

This clone was seen a few times. The chain recombines TRBV27 with TRBJ2-1; 8 bases fit TRBD2. Germline loops: CDR1 MNHEY, CDR2 SMNVEV (reference sequence). The CDR3 is 18 residues long. V was clipped by 0 bases and J by 0 bases; unmatched bases: 7. CDR3 residues: CASSLSGPGTSSYNEQFF. The DNA of the CDR3 is TGTGCCAGCAGTTTATCGGGTCCGGGGACTAGCTCCTACAATGAGCAGTTCTTC.

The chain carries TRBV9 and TRBJ1-2, with D possibly matching TRBD1 (5 bases). Trimming left V 3 bases short and J 3 bases short, with 9 bases between. CDR1 SGDLS and CDR2 YYNGEE come from the germline V gene. The CDR3 consists of 13 residues. CDR3 protein: CASSGDSYYGYTF. The CDR3 DNA reads as TGTGCCAGCAGCGGAGACAGTTACTATGGCTACACCTTC.